The present T cell receptor (beta chain) was sequenced within a study of persistence of HIV-infected CD4 T cells. Study at large: The sample holds CD4+ T cells responsive to CMV or HIV-1 Gag.

The stimulus was lysate of CMV-infected fibroblasts, roughly 10 ug/mL. Memory cells lacking CD40L and CD69 with high CD45RO were sorted. These HIV-1-infected adults initiated suppressive ART in chronic infection. The length of the CDR3 is 15 residues. Germline CDR1 and CDR2: SGHNT and YYREEE (reference sequence). Trimming removed 2 bases from V and 8 bases from J, with 14 bases in between. Whole-study findings and limits: Antigen-responding cells were enriched for degenerate expanded CDR3beta sequences. Compared with CD3/CD28-stimulated cells, CMV- and Gag-responding cells showed lower TCRbeta richness.

In the case of this clone: What it binds is unknown.

Sequencing used immunoSEQ version 4 in survey mode. The assay was immunoSEQ multiplex PCR, and TCRdb's table has in-frame clones only and misses some. This sample has approximately 30,000 clones, with roughly four fifths found just once. This specimen consisted of CD4+ T cells sorted from PBMCs after 18-hour stimulation, obtained from a patient who received antiretroviral therapy. This clonotype was sampled from an adult man with HIV who was CMV-seropositive. J is TRBJ1-6 and V is TRBV5-4; TRBD1 might be the D (5 bases). DNA of the CDR3: TGTGCCAGCAGCTTCACCGGGGCCGCTTATTCACCCCTCCACTTT. Protein sequence: CASSFTGAAYSPLHF.